These 13 T cell receptor beta chains share one sample of origin, sequenced in a study of blood T cell repertoires in COVID-19. The table came from immunoSEQ multiplex PCR; TCRdb's copy has only in-frame clones and leaves some out. The repertoire consists of approximately 240,000 clones, with under 95% occurring once and the leading ten covering under 2.5%. Sample: PBMCs or T cells enriched from blood (not recorded which). These receptors were taken from a woman younger than 30 who had recovered from COVID-19.

The sample holds one count of this clone. This chain connects TRBV28 to TRBJ2-5; 7 bases are a match to TRBD2. The V gene's germline CDR1 is MDHEN and CDR2 SYDVKM. The CDR3 covers 18 residues. The V segment lost 3 bases and the J segment 4 bases; nucleotides outside the gene matches: 17. DNA of the CDR3: TGTGCCAGCAGTTTTCCCGTGGGGGAGGGCGGGATGCGAGAGACCCAGTACTTC. Its translation is CASSFPVGEGGMRETQYF.

The count of this clone is one. V and J are TRBV2 and TRBJ2-1; 8 nucleotides agree with TRBD2. Germline V gene sequence: CDR1 SNHLY, CDR2 FYNNEI. V lost 5 bases to trimming and J lost 8 bases; unmatched junction nucleotides: 11. This CDR3 contains 15 residues. The CDR3 here is CASSQSGSIIHEQFF. CDR3 sequence (DNA): TGTGCCAGCAGTCAAAGCGGGAGTATCATCCATGAGCAGTTCTTC.

V and J are TRBV7-9 and TRBJ1-3; D unclear. Trimming removed 4 bases from V and 4 bases from J, with 17 bases in between. The V gene's germline CDR1 is SEHNR and CDR2 FQNEAQ (reference sequence). This CDR3 is 16 amino acids long. DNA of the CDR3: TGTGCCAGCAGCTCGCCAAATAGGGAGGCCGGAAACACCATATATTTT. As protein: CASSSPNREAGNTIYF.

V gene TRBV27 combines with J gene TRBJ1-1, with a tentative D call TRBD1 (6 bases). The length of the CDR3 is 15 residues. The V gene's germline CDR1 is MNHEY and CDR2 SMNVEV (reference sequence). Trimming pared 5 bases from V and 0 bases from J, leaving 13 bases between. The CDR3 sequence: CASSPGQLMNTEAFF. The CDR3 region has the DNA TGTGCCAGCAGTCCTGGACAGCTGATGAACACTGAAGCTTTCTTT.

V gene TRBV7-2 combines with J gene TRBJ2-5; 7 bases are shared with TRBD1. The V gene's germline CDR1 is SGHTA and CDR2 FQGNSA. The CDR3 contains 16 residues. The trim removed 5 bases at V and 5 bases at J, leaving 14 bases unmatched. The chain's CDR3 is CASSPRWRRGGETQYF. CDR3 DNA sequence: TGTGCCAGCAGCCCGAGGTGGCGTAGAGGGGGCGAGACCCAGTACTTC.

Only one count was recorded for this clone. The chain is built from TRBV2 and TRBJ1-1, with D perhaps TRBD1 (5 bases). CDR3 length: 12 residues. The ends were cut back, 6 bases at V and 8 bases at J, with 13 bases in the middle. Germline V gene sequence: CDR1 SNHLY, CDR2 FYNNEI. The CDR3 is CASSLHDREAFF. The CDR3 nucleotides are TGTGCCAGCAGCCTCCACGACAGAGAAGCTTTCTTT.

This clone was recorded once. J is TRBJ2-5 and V is TRBV7-3; D is perhaps TRBD2 (5 bases). Germline V gene lookup returns CDR1 SGHTA and CDR2 FQGTGA. The CDR3 runs to 13 residues. The ends were cut back, 5 bases at V and 3 bases at J, with 10 bases in the middle. This CDR3 reads CASSDTGKETQYF. The CDR3 DNA is TGTGCCAGCAGCGATACGGGGAAAGAGACCCAGTACTTC. The complete variable domain, with remaining parts taken from reference TRBV7-3 and TRBJ2-5, reads GAGVSQTPSNKVTEKGKYVELRCDPISGHTALYWYRQSLGQGPEFLIYFQGTGAADDSGLPNDRFFAVRPEGSVSTLKIQRTERGDSAVYLCASSDTGKETQYFGPGTRLLVL.

The rearrangement joins TRBV7-3 to TRBJ2-1; no definite D call. Germline V gives CDR1 SGHTA, CDR2 FQGTGA. CDR3 length: 13 residues. The V and J ends lost 5 bases and 7 bases respectively, with 12 bases between them. CDR3 sequence: CASSQLSGNEQFF. DNA of the CDR3: TGTGCCAGCAGCCAACTATCGGGTAATGAGCAGTTCTTC.

This sequence joins TRBV19 and TRBJ2-1; 8 nucleotides agree with TRBD2. The CDR3 covers 14 residues. Germline CDR1 and CDR2: LNHDA and SQIVND (reference sequence). V gave up 3 bases and J gave up 6 bases; unmatched junction bases: 4. CDR3 in amino acids: CASSMGLVTNEQFF. The CDR3 nucleotides are TGTGCCAGTAGTATGGGACTAGTCACCAATGAGCAGTTCTTC.

The chain recombines TRBV19 with TRBJ1-1, with a weak D call TRBD1 (6 bases). V was pared by 6 bases and J by 4 bases, with 18 bases between. The CDR3 spans 15 residues. Looked up from germline, CDR1 is LNHDA and CDR2 is SQIVND (reference sequence). CDR3 DNA sequence: TGTGCCAGTAGGGACAGAGGCACGGGAAGCACTGAAGCTTTCTTT. Translated: CASRDRGTGSTEAFF.

The chain is built from TRBV15 and TRBJ2-5; the D gene is possibly TRBD1 (5 bases). The length of the CDR3 is 13 residues. CDR1 and CDR2 from the germline V gene are LNHNV and YYDKDF (reference sequence). The germline V and J ends were trimmed by 5 bases and 7 bases, with 14 bases remaining between them. The CDR3 sequence: CATSPTGEGTQYF. In DNA, the CDR3 is TGTGCCACCAGCCCTACAGGAGAAGGGACCCAGTACTTC.

The chain employs TRBV28 and TRBJ2-1, with 8 nucleotides matching TRBD2. Trimming removed 4 bases from V and 7 bases from J; junction bases left unmatched: 15. Germline CDR1 reads MDHEN; CDR2 reads SYDVKM. The CDR3 totals 17 residues. The CDR3 loop reads CASSSPEGGRWLNEQFF. The CDR3 DNA reads TGTGCCAGCAGTTCCCCTGAGGGCGGGAGGTGGTTGAATGAGCAGTTCTTC.

This sequence joins TRBV7-2 and TRBJ2-5; D might be TRBD2 (6 bases). The V end was cut by 3 bases, the J end by 2 bases, with 7 bases between. Germline V gives CDR1 SGHTA, CDR2 FQGNSA. The CDR3 runs to 13 residues. The CDR3 protein is CASSLGGQETQYF. CDR3 coding DNA: TGTGCCAGCAGCTTGGGGGGACAAGAGACCCAGTACTTC.